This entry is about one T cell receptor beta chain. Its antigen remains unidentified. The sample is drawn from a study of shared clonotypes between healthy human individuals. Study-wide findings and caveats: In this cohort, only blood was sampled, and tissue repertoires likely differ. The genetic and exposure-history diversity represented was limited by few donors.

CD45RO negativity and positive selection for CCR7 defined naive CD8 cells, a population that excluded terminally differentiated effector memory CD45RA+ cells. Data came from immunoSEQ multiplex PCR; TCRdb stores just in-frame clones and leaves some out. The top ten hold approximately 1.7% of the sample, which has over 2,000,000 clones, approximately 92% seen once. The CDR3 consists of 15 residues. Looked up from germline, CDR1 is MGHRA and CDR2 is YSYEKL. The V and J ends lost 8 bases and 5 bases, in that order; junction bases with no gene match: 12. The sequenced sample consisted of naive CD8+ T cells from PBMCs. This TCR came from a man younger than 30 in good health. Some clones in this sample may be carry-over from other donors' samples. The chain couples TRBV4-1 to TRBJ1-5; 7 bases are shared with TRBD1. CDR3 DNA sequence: TGCGCCAGCCGACGAGAAACACAGGGGTATCAGCCCCAGCATTTT. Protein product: CASRRETQGYQPQHF.